This is a list of T cell receptor beta chains from one sample in a study of T cell repertoires in aging, cancer and after chemotherapy. TCRdb re-analysed the multiplex PCR reads in MiXCR, keeping a single row per CDR3 protein. The repertoire holds several thousand distinct CDR3 sequences, with 25% to 35% as singletons. Sequencing was done on a sample of blood. The receptor source for this set is a human donor with a blood cancer. CDR3s include the opening cysteine and the closing phenylalanine or tryptophan. A D gene is named only where the DNA matches it firmly. The size field is filled for only some rows; it gives once, few, many or a size class.

D	V	J	size	DNA	CDR3
NA	TRBV12-3/TRBV12-4	TRBJ2-2	medium-sized	TGTGCCAGCAGCCCGCTCGTCGCCGGGGAGCTGTTTTTT	CASSPLVAGELFF
NA	TRBV5-1	TRBJ2-3	NA	TGCGCCAGCAGCTCCGAAGGACGTCTGGGCACAGATACGCAGTATTTT	CASSSEGRLGTDTQYF
NA	TRBV6-1	TRBJ2-7	few	TGTGCCGGGCGCCGGACGGCTCAATCCTACGAGCAGTACTTC	CAGRRTAQSYEQYF
NA	TRBV30	TRBJ2-3	NA	TGTGCCTGGAGCCGGGGAGATACGCAGTATTTT	CAWSRGDTQYF
NA	TRBV5-5	TRBJ2-7	NA	TGCGCCAGCAGCTTGCTTCCAGCCTACGAGCAGTACTTC	CASSLLPAYEQYF
NA	TRBV7-2	TRBJ2-7	NA	TGTGCCAGCAGCTTTATACTCAGGGGCGAGCAGTACTTC	CASSFILRGEQYF
NA	TRBV27	TRBJ2-7	NA	TGTGCCAGCAGTTTAAAAGAGACCTACAAGCAGTACTTC	CASSLKETYKQYF
NA	TRBV10-3	TRBJ1-5	few	TGTGCCAGTGGACAGCCCGAAAGGGCCCAGCATTTT	CASGQPERAQHF
TRBD2	TRBV7-2	TRBJ2-7	NA	TGTGCCAGCAGCGCGGGGGGCGGCGAGCAGTACTTC	CASSAGGGEQYF
NA	TRBV6-1	TRBJ1-6	NA	TGTGCCAGCAGTGAAGAAACACTTGGACGGATCTCCCGGTTTTCACCCCTCCACTTT	CASSEETLGRISRFSPLHF
NA	TRBV11-3	TRBJ2-1	few	TGTGCCAGCAGCTCCCTGAGACTACAAAACAATGAGCAGTTCTTC	CASSSLRLQNNEQFF
NA	TRBV5-1	TRBJ2-5	NA	TGCGCCAGCAATTACCAAGAGACCCAGTACTTC	CASNYQETQYF
NA	TRBV19	TRBJ1-2	medium-sized	TGTGCCACTAGGGACGGACCAAACTATGGCTACACCTTC	CATRDGPNYGYTF
NA	TRBV4-2	TRBJ2-7	few	TGTGCCAGCAGTCGGGGCCCGCATTACGAGCAGTACTTC	CASSRGPHYEQYF
NA	TRBV13	TRBJ2-7	NA	TGTGCCAGCAGCTTACCGGGACATACTTACTACGAGCAGTACTTC	CASSLPGHTYYEQYF
NA	TRBV29-1	TRBJ2-3	medium-sized	TGCAGCGTCCTGACTGGCACAGATACGCAGTATTTT	CSVLTGTDTQYF
NA	TRBV30	TRBJ2-3	NA	TGTGCCAGCAGCTTGGAGCGCCCGGATACGCAGTATTTT	CASSLERPDTQYF
TRBD1	TRBV7-2	TRBJ2-2	NA	TGTGCCAGCAGCTACCCGACAGGGCGCGTAACCGGGGAGCTGTTTTTT	CASSYPTGRVTGELFF
TRBD2	TRBV13	TRBJ2-7	NA	TGTGCCAGCAGTTTATTCCCCAGGCCGGGGGGGGAGCAGTACTTC	CASSLFPRPGGEQYF
NA	TRBV29-1	TRBJ2-3	medium-sized	TGCAGCGTTGGTCGAGGTAGCACAGATACGCAGTATTTT	CSVGRGSTDTQYF
TRBD1	TRBV19	TRBJ1-6	medium-sized	TGTGCCAGCCACACAACAGGGGTGGCCTCACCCCTCCACTTT	CASHTTGVASPLHF
TRBD1	TRBV15	TRBJ2-2	medium-sized	TGTGCCACCAGCACAGGGGGCCCCGGGGAGCTGTTTTTT	CATSTGGPGELFF
NA	TRBV5-1	TRBJ2-3	NA	TGCGCCAGCAGCTTGACTAGCACAGATACGCAGTATTTT	CASSLTSTDTQYF